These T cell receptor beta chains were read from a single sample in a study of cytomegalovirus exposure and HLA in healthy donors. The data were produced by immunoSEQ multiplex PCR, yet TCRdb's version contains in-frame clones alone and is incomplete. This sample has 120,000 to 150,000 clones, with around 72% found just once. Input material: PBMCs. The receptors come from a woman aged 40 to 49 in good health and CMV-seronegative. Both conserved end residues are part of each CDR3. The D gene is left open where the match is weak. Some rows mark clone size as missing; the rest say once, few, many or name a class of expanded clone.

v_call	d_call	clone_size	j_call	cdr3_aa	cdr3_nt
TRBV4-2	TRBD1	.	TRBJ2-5	CASSQERTGVWTQYF	TGTGCCAGCAGCCAAGAGAGGACAGGGGTGTGGACCCAGTACTTC
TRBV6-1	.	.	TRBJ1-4	CASSEQGRREKLFF	TGTGCCAGCAGTGAGCAGGGGCGCCGTGAAAAACTGTTTTTT
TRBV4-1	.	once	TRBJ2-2	CASSQDRTGELFF	TGCGCCAGCAGCCAAGACCGCACCGGGGAGCTGTTTTTT
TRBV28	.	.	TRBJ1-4	CASSSPLSNWSDEKLFF	TGTGCCAGCAGTTCCCCGCTATCAAACTGGTCTGATGAAAAACTGTTTTTT
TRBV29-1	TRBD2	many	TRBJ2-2	CSGEGAGELFF	TGCAGCGGGGAGGGCGCCGGGGAGCTGTTTTTT
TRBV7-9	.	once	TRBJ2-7	CASSGGGQIYEQYF	TGTGCCAGCAGCGGTGGCGGACAGATCTACGAGCAGTACTTC
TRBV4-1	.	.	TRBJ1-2	CASSPDGGAQDYGYTF	TGCGCCAGCAGCCCAGACGGTGGGGCGCAGGACTATGGCTACACCTTC
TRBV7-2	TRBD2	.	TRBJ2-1	CAGHRGGAEYNEQFF	TGTGCCGGTCACCGCGGGGGGGCAGAATACAATGAGCAGTTCTTC
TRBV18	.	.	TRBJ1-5	CASSTRVDQPQHF	TGTGCCAGCTCAACCAGGGTAGATCAGCCCCAGCATTTT
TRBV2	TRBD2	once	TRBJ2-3	CASSGIAGGFADTQYF	TGTGCCAGCAGTGGAATAGCGGGGGGGTTCGCAGATACGCAGTATTTT
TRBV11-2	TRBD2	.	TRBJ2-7	CASSFGTSSYEQYF	TGTGCCAGCAGCTTCGGGACTAGCTCCTACGAGCAGTACTTC
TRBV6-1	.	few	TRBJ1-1	CASSERGLAEAFF	TGTGCCAGCAGTGAAAGGGGGTTAGCTGAAGCTTTCTTT
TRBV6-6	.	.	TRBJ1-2	CASSHRVTGSYGYTF	TGTGCCAGCAGTCACCGCGTGACAGGTTCCTATGGCTACACCTTC
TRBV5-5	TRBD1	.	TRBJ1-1	CASSRDRGTEAFF	TGTGCCAGCAGCAGAGACAGGGGCACTGAAGCTTTCTTT
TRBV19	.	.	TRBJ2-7	CASSIGVTYEQYF	TGTGCCAGTAGTATTGGAGTGACCTACGAGCAGTACTTC
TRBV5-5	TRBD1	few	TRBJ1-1	CASNREGQGLEAFF	TGTGCCAGCAACCGAGAAGGACAGGGGCTTGAAGCTTTCTTT
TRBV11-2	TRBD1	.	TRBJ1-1	CASSQNQRGTGSRAFF	TGTGCCAGCAGCCAAAACCAGAGGGGGACAGGGTCTAGGGCTTTCTTT
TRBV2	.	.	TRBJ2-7	CASSWRGQEHEQYF	TGTGCCAGCAGTTGGAGGGGGCAAGAGCACGAGCAGTACTTC